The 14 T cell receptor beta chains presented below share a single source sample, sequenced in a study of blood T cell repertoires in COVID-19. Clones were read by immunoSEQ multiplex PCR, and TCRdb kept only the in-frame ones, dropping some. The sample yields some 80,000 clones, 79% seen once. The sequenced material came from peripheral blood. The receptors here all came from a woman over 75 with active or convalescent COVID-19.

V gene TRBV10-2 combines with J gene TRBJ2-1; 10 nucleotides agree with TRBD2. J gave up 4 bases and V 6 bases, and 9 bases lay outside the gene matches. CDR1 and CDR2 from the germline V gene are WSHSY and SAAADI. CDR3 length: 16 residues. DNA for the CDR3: TGCGCCAGCAGGGCCCTTAGGACTAGCGGATACAATGAGCAGTTCTTC. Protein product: CASRALRTSGYNEQFF.

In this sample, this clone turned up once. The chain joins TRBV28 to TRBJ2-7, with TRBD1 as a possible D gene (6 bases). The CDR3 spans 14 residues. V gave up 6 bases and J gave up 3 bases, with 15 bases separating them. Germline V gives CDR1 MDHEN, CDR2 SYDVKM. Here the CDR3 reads CASSRTYRVYEQYF. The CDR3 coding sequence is TGTGCCAGCAGCCGCACCTACAGGGTCTACGAGCAGTACTTC.

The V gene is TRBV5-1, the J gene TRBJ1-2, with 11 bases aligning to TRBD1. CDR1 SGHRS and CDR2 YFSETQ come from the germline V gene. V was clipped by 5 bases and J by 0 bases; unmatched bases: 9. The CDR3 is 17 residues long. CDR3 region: CASRAGTGGISNYGYTF. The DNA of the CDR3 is TGCGCCAGCAGGGCCGGGACAGGGGGAATATCTAACTATGGCTACACCTTC.

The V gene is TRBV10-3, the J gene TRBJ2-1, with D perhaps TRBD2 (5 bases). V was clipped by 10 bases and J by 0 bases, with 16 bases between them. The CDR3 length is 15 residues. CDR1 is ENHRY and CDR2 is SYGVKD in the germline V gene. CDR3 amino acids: CATNLPGSSYNEQFF. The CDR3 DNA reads TGTGCCACCAATCTCCCTGGGAGCTCCTACAATGAGCAGTTCTTC.

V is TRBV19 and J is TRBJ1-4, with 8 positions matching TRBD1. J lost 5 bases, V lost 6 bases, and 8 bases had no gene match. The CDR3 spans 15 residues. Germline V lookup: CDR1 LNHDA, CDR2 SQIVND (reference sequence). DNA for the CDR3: TGTGCCAGTAGCCGACAGGGGTACCTCAATGAAAAACTGTTTTTT. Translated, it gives CASSRQGYLNEKLFF.

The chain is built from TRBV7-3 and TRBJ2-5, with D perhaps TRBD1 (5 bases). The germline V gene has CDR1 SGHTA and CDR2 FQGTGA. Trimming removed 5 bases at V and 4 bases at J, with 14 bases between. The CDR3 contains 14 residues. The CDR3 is CASSPRTRGETQYF. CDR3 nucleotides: TGTGCCAGCAGCCCCCGGACAAGGGGAGAGACCCAGTACTTC.

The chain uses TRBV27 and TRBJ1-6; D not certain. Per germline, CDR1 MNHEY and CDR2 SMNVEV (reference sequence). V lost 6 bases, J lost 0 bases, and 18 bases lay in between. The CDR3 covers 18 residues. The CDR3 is CASRARYQPSSYNSPLHF. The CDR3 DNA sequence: TGTGCCAGCAGAGCAAGATACCAACCGAGCTCCTATAATTCACCCCTCCACTTT.

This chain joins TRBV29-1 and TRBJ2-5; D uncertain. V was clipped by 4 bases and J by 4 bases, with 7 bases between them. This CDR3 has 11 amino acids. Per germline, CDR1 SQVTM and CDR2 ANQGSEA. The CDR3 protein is CSVVSGETQYF. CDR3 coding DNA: TGCAGCGTTGTATCGGGAGAGACCCAGTACTTC.

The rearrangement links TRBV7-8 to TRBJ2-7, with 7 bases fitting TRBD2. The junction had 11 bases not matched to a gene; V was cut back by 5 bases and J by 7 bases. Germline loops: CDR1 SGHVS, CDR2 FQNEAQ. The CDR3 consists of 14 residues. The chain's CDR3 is CASSRSAGVREQYF. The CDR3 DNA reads TGTGCCAGCAGCCGTTCGGCGGGAGTCCGGGAGCAGTACTTC.

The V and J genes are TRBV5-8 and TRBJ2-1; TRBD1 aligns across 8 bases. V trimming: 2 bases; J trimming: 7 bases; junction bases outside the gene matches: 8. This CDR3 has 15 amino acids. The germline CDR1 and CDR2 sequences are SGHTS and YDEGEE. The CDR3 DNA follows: TGTGCCAGCAGCTTTTCTGACAGGGGCGGAAATGAGCAGTTCTTC. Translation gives CASSFSDRGGNEQFF.

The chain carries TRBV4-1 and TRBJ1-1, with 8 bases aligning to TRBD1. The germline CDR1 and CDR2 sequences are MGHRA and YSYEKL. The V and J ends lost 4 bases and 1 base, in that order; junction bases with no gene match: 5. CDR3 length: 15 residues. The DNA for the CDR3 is TGCGCCAGCAGCCTACAGGGGGGAAAGAACACTGAAGCTTTCTTT. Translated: CASSLQGGKNTEAFF.

The CDR3 DNA reads as TGCGCCAGCAGATCAACGGGACTGCCTTGGGGCTACACCTTC. This gives the protein CASRSTGLPWGYTF. V and J are TRBV10-2 and TRBJ1-2, with D possibly being TRBD1 (5 bases). Per the germline V gene, CDR1 is WSHSY and CDR2 is SAAADI. There are 14 residues in the CDR3. Trimming pared 6 bases from V and 8 bases from J, leaving 19 bases between.

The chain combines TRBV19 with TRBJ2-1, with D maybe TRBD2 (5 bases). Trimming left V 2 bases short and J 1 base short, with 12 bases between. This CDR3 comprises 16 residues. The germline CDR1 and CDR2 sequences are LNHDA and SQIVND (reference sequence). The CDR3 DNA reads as TGTGCCAGTAGTATATCAGGACTGGGGTCCTACAATGAGCAGTTCTTC. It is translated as CASSISGLGSYNEQFF.

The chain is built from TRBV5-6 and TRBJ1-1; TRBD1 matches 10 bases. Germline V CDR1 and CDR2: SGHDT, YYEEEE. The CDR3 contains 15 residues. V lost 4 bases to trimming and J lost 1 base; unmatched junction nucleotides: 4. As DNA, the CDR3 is TGTGCCAGCAGCAAAGGGGACAGGGGGAACACTGAAGCTTTCTTT. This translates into CASSKGDRGNTEAFF.